The 11 T cell receptor beta chains below all came from one sample that was sequenced in a study of T-cell memory formation after mild COVID-19. TCRdb used MiXCR to reprocess the 5' RACE reads, holding one entry per CDR3 protein. The sample comprises a few hundred thousand distinct CDR3 sequences, 15% to 20% of which are singletons, and roughly 20% rests with the top ten. The sequencing input was PBMCs or a T cell subset sorted from them (not recorded which). The receptor source for this set is a man between 18 and 29 years old who had mild COVID-19 (a few samples of this study predate the infection). Cell type and time point are not known.

This clonotype was observed a handful of times. The chain employs TRBV5-1 and TRBJ2-5, with D tentatively TRBD2 (6 bases). Trimming left V 4 bases short and J 1 base short, with 11 bases between. This CDR3 has 14 residues. Germline V gives CDR1 SGHRS, CDR2 YFSETQ. CDR3 in DNA: TGCGCCAGCAGCGCGGGGACCTCCCAAGAGACCCAGTACTTC. Residues: CASSAGTSQETQYF.

This sequence joins TRBV2 and TRBJ2-5; the match to TRBD2 covers 10 bases. Looked up from germline, CDR1 is SNHLY and CDR2 is FYNNEI. CDR3 length: 15 amino acids. V was pared by 7 bases and J by 5 bases, with 10 bases of the junction left unmatched. The CDR3 region is CASNRAGGPWETQYF. The CDR3 DNA sequence: TGTGCCAGCAATCGAGCGGGGGGGCCGTGGGAGACCCAGTACTTC.

This clonotype was observed many times. The chain joins TRBV5-1 to TRBJ2-7, with 7 bases lining up with TRBD2. V was clipped by 4 bases and J by 3 bases; unmatched bases: 7. The V gene's germline CDR1 is SGHRS and CDR2 YFSETQ. The CDR3 runs 14 residues. The CDR3 nucleotides read TGCGCCAGCAGCCCGGATGGGGGGGGCTACGAGCAGTACTTC. Residues: CASSPDGGGYEQYF.

The rearrangement uses TRBV12-5 and TRBJ2-7; D may be TRBD1 (5 bases). CDR1 and CDR2 from the germline V gene are LGHNT and FRNRAP. Trimming took 0 bases from V and 3 from J, leaving 9 bases between them. The length of the CDR3 is 14 residues. CDR3: CASGLVTGYYEQYF. CDR3 sequence (DNA): TGTGCTAGTGGTTTGGTAACAGGTTACTACGAGCAGTACTTC. The whole variable domain, remainder taken from reference TRBV12-5 and TRBJ2-7, is DARVTQTPRHKVTEMGQEVTMRCQPILGHNTVFWYRQTMMQGLELLAYFRNRAPLDDSGMPKDRFSAEMPDATLATLKIQPSEPRDSAVYFCASGLVTGYYEQYFGPGTRLTVT.

The chain has TRBV5-1 and TRBJ1-4; 10 bases fit TRBD1. CDR1 and CDR2 (germline): SGHRS, YFSETQ. The CDR3 sequence is 17 residues long. V was clipped by 4 bases and J by 5 bases; unmatched bases: 11. CDR3 in amino acids: CASSPRPGTGANEKLFF. The CDR3 DNA reads as TGCGCCAGCAGCCCACGTCCCGGGACAGGGGCCAATGAAAAACTGTTTTTT.

This clonotype has just a few counts. The chain combines TRBV18 with TRBJ1-1; D unresolved. The CDR3 sequence is 16 residues long. Per the germline V gene, CDR1 is KGHSH and CDR2 is LQKENI. V was cut by 3 bases and J by 5 bases, with 19 bases left in between. The CDR3 loop reads CASSPETIHAGTEAFF. The CDR3 bases are TGTGCCAGCTCACCCGAAACGATACACGCGGGGACTGAAGCTTTCTTT.

This clonotype appeared a few times. The chain employs TRBV20-1 and TRBJ1-2; 7 bases align to TRBD1. Germline V gives CDR1 DFQATT, CDR2 SNEGSKA (reference sequence). This CDR3 comprises 16 residues. V was pared by 1 base and J by 3 bases, with 11 bases of the junction left unmatched. The CDR3 reads CSARGQGRGGHYGYTF. CDR3 nucleotide sequence: TGCAGTGCTAGAGGACAGGGCAGGGGAGGACACTATGGCTACACCTTC.

The chain couples TRBV20-1 to TRBJ1-2; D is ambiguous. The CDR3 sequence is 10 residues long. V was cut by 6 bases and J by 8 bases, with 10 bases left in between. CDR1 DFQATT and CDR2 SNEGSKA come from the germline V gene (reference sequence). For the CDR3, the DNA is TGCAGTGCGCTATTGAAGGGCTACACCTTC. Protein product: CSALLKGYTF.

The chain employs TRBV6-5 and TRBJ2-1, with no clear D. The CDR3 spans 13 residues. The germline V gene encodes CDR1 MNHEY and CDR2 SVGAGI. V lost 3 bases, J lost 5 bases, and 8 bases lay in between. DNA of the CDR3: TGTGCCAGCAGTTATTACCGGGACAATGAGCAGTTCTTC. Encoded protein: CASSYYRDNEQFF.

This clonotype was counted at least ten times. The chain has TRBV18 and TRBJ2-1; 12 positions match TRBD2. CDR1 and CDR2 (germline): KGHSH, LQKENI. V trimming: 0 bases; J trimming: 10 bases; junction bases outside the gene matches: 10. CDR3 length: 17 amino acids. The CDR3 region is CASSPPRGLAGLGEQFF. The CDR3 DNA sequence: TGTGCCAGCTCACCACCAAGGGGACTAGCGGGCTTGGGGGAGCAGTTCTTC.

J is TRBJ2-7 and V is TRBV6-2 or TRBV6-3; D may be TRBD1 (5 bases). The V end lost 2 bases, the J end lost 3 bases, and 8 bases lay between the germline ends. CDR1 and CDR2 from the germline V gene are MNHEY and SVGEGT. The CDR3 runs to 13 residues. CDR3 loop: CASSYKGHYEQYF. Here the CDR3 DNA reads TGTGCCAGCAGTTACAAGGGGCACTACGAGCAGTACTTC.